A single count supports the clone carrying this T cell receptor beta chain. Its specificity is unknown. One junction end does not reproduce the germline sequence, and a read error may be involved. These data are taken from a study of CD8+CD57+ T cells in acquired aplastic anemia. Study overall: Sorted CD4+ and CD8+ cells gave a mean 3.2 ug DNA, range roughly 0.2 to 27.4 ug.

Per germline, CDR1 KGHDR and CDR2 SFDVKD. CDR3 size: 12 residues. The use of genomic DNA as template underpinned the TCR beta VDJ and CDR3 profiling. TCRdb analysed the reads with MiXCR anew, one entry per CDR3 protein. This table has under 250,000 distinct CDR3 sequences, approximately 45% appearing once. General study points: Patients were compared with controls for CD8+ Simpson's diversity, and no significant difference emerged.

All sequencing subjects had displayed CD8+CD57+ cell expansion on flow cytometry. Patients were treatment-naive when blood was sampled. The material sequenced was sorted CD4+, CD8+, or CD8+CD57+ T cells (not recorded which) from PBMCs. The chain recombines TRBV24-1 with TRBJ2-1; the D is unclear. The TCR sequence derives from a human donor with aplastic anemia. The DNA for the CDR3 is TGTGCCACCAATGATTTTGTTAATGAGCAGCTCTTC. Its protein product is CATNDFVNEQLF.